This TCR beta chain was recorded in a study of shared clonotypes between healthy human individuals. Notes on the study in general: When compared with the clonotypes that were shared by all four sorted-subset donors, the non-shared clonotypes turned out to have lower generation probabilities. Naive subsets generally had larger estimated richness than memory subsets.

Sequencing was performed with immunoSEQ multiplex PCR; in TCRdb, only in-frame clones are kept and a portion is missing. The sample includes millions of clones, 90% to 95% of them seen just once. As to this clone: Its specificity is unknown.

Material for sequencing was naive CD4+ T cells sorted from blood. Subset indicated: CD45RA+ positively selected. The sequence came from a man younger than 30 in good health.

CDR3 loop: CASSTDGRREQFF. The CDR3 DNA reads TGTGCCAGCAGTACCGATGGGAGGCGGGAGCAGTTCTTC. The V and J genes are TRBV27 and TRBJ2-1; possibly TRBD2 for D (6 bases). Germline CDR1 and CDR2: MNHEY and SMNVEV (reference sequence). The V gene lost 5 bases and the J gene lost 10 bases, with 15 bases spanning the gap. The CDR3 length is 13 residues.